Only a few counts were recorded for the clone carrying this TCR beta chain. The antigen remains unidentified. The sample is drawn from a study of memory B cells and T cells in multiple sclerosis. Stimulus-free culture yielded autoproliferating CFSE-dim and non-proliferating CFSE-high T cells, each sequenced separately. Replicate wells were pooled after approximately seven days of stimulus-free culture of fewer than 65 million CFSE-labeled PBMCs. CFSE at roughly 0.45 uM labeled the PBMCs, which were then cultured unstimulated. Germline CDR1 is WNHNN and CDR2 is SYGVQD (reference sequence). V was shortened by 3 bases and J by 7 bases, with 22 bases between the two germline ends. The CDR3 has 16 residues. Repertoires were generated with immunoSEQ multiplex PCR, while TCRdb's copy carries only in-frame clones and drops some. This table holds over 35,000 clones, roughly four fifths found once.

Input material: PBMCs from blood kept in culture. The V and J genes are TRBV10-1 and TRBJ2-7; the D call may be TRBD1 or TRBD2 (5 bases each). The source of this sequence is a human donor with multiple sclerosis. CDR3 sequence reads: CASSDSSLRTEGEQYF. DNA of the CDR3: TGCGCCAGCAGTGACTCGTCTCTTAGGACTGAGGGGGAGCAGTACTTC.